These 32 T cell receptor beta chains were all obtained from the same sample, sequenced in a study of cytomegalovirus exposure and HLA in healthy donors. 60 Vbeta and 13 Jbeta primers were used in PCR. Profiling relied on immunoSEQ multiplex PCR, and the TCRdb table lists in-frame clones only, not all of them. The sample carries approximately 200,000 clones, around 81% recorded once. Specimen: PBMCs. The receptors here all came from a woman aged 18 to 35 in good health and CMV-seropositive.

CDR3 in amino acids: CASIRGRQRGNTIYF. The CDR3 DNA sequence: TGTGCCAGCATTAGAGGGAGGCAGCGTGGAAACACCATATATTTT. The genes are TRBV28 and TRBJ1-3; no clear D. The germline gives CDR1 MDHEN, CDR2 SYDVKM. Trimming removed 7 bases at V and 3 bases at J, with 16 bases between. The CDR3 runs to 15 residues.

CDR3 region: CASSGGTDGYNSPLHF. The CDR3 nucleotides read TGTGCCAGCAGCGGGGGGACAGATGGGTATAATTCACCCCTCCACTTT. The chain employs TRBV5-7 and TRBJ1-6; 7 bases are a match to TRBD1. TRBV5-7 is identified as an open reading frame with a role that is uncertain. The CDR3 runs to 16 residues. Trimming at V came to 4 bases and at J to 4 bases, leaving 8 bases not matched to a gene.

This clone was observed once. This CDR3 is CASSSSRTGGINTGELFF. DNA of the CDR3: TGTGCCAGCTCCAGCTCCAGGACAGGGGGGATTAACACCGGGGAGCTGTTTTTT. The chain uses TRBV9 and TRBJ2-2; TRBD1 agrees at 10 bases. The CDR3 has 18 residues. With V trimmed by 7 bases and J by 2 bases, 14 bases remained unmatched. Germline lookup yields CDR1 SGDLS and CDR2 YYNGEE.

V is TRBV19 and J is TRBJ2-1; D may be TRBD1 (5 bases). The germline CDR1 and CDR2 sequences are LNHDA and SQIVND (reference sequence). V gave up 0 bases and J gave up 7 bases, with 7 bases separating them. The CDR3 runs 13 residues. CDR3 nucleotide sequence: TGTGCCAGTAGTATAGACAGGGATAATGAGCAGTTCTTC. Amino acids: CASSIDRDNEQFF.

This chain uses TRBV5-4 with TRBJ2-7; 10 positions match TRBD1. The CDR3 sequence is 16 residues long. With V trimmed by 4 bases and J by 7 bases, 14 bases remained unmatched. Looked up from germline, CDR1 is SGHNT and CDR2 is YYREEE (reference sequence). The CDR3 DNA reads TGTGCCAGCAGCCTCGCCCACGGGACAGGGGCAGGGGAGCAGTACTTC. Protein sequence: CASSLAHGTGAGEQYF.

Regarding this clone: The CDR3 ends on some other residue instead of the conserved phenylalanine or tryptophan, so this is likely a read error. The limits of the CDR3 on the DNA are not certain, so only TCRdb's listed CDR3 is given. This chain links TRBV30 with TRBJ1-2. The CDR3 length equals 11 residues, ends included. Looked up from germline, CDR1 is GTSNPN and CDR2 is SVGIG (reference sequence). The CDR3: CAWSVGPRDSL.

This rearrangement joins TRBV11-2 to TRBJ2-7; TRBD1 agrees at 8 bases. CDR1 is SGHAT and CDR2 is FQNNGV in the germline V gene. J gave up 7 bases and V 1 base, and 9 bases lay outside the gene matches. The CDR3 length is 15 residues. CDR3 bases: TGTGCCAGCAGCTTAGTGGCCAGGGGGCCATATGAGCAGTACTTC. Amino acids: CASSLVARGPYEQYF.

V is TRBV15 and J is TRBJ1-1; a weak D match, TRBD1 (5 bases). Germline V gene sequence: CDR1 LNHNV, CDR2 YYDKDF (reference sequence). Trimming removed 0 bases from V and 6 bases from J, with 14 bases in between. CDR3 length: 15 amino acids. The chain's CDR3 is CATSREGGTGAEAFF. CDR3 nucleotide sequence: TGTGCCACCAGCAGAGAGGGGGGAACGGGGGCTGAAGCTTTCTTT. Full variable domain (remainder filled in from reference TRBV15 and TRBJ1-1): DAMVIQNPRYQVTQFGKPVTLSCSQTLNHNVMYWYQQKSSQAPKLLFHYYDKDFNNEADTPDNFQSRRPNTSFCFLDIRSPGLGDTAMYLCATSREGGTGAEAFFGQGTRLTVV.

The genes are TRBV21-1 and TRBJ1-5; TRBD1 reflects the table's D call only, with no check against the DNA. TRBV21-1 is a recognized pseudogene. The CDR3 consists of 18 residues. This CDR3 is CASSRREGTGTGNQPQHF. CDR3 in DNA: TGTGCCAGCAGCCGCAGAGAGGGGACAGGGACCGGCAATCAGCCCCAGCATTTT.

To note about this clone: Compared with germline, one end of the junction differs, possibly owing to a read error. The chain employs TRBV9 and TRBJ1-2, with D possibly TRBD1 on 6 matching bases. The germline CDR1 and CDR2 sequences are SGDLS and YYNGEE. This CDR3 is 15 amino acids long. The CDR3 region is CASSVGGREGYGYTF. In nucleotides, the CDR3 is TGTGCTAGCAGCGTAGGGGGGAGGGAGGGCTATGGCTACACCTTC.

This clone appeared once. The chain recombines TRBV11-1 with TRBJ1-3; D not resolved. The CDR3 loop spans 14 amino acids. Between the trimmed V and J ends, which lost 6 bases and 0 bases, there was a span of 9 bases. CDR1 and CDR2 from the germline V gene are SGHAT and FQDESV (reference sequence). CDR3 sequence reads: CASSSLNSGNTIYF. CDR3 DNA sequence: TGTGCCAGCAGTAGCCTCAACTCTGGAAACACCATATATTTT.

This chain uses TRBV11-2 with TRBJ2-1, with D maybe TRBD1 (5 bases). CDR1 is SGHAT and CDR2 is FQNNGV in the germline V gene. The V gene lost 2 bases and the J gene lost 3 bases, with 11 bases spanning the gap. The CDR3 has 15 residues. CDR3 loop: CASSLSRQGYNEQFF. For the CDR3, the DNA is TGTGCCAGCAGCTTATCTAGGCAGGGCTACAATGAGCAGTTCTTC.

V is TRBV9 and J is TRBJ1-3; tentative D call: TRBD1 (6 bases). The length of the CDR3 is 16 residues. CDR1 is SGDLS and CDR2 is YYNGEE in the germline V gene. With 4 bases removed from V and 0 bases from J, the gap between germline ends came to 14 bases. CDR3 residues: CASSPRQASSGNTIYF. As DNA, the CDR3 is TGTGCCAGCAGCCCTCGACAGGCAAGCTCTGGAAACACCATATATTTT.

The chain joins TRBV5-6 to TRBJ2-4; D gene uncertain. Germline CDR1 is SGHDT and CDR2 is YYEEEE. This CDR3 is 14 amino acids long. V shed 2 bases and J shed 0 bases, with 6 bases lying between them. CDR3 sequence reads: CASSFFRAKNIQYF. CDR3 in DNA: TGTGCCAGCAGCTTTTTCCGAGCCAAAAACATTCAGTACTTC.

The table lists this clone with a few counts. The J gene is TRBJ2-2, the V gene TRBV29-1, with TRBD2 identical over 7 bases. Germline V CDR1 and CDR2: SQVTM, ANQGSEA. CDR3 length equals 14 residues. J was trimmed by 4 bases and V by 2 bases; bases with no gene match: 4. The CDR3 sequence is CSVEHPGGTGELFF. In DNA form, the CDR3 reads TGCAGCGTTGAACACCCGGGAGGCACCGGGGAGCTGTTTTTT.

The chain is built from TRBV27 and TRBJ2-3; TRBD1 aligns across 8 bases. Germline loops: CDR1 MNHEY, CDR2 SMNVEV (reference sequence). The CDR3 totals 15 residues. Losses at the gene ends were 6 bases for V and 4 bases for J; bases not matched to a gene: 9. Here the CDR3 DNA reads TGTGCCAGCAGCCCCGGACAGGGCATCCCAGATACGCAGTATTTT. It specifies CASSPGQGIPDTQYF.

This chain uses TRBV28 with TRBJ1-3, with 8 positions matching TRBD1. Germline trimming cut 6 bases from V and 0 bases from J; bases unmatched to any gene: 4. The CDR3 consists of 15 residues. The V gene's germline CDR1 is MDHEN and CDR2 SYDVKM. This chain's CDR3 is CASSSGGSSGNTIYF. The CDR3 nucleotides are TGTGCCAGCAGCTCAGGGGGCTCCTCTGGAAACACCATATATTTT.

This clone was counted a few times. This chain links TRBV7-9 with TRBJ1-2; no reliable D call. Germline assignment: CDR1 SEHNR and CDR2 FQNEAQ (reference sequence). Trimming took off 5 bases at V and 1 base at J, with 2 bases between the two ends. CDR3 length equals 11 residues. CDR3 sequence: CASSLNYGYTF. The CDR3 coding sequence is TGTGCCAGCAGCCTTAACTATGGCTACACCTTC.

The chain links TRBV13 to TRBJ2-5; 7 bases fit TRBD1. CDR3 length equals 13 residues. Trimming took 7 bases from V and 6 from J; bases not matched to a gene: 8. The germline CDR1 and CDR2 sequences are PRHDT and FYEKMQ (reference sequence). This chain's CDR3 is CASTEGDRKTQYF. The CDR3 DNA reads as TGTGCCAGCACCGAGGGGGACAGAAAGACCCAGTACTTC.

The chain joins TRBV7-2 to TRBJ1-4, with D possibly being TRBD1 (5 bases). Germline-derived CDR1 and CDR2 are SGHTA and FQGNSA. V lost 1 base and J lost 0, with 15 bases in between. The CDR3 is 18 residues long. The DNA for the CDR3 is TGTGCCAGCAGCTTAGTCGGGGGGTGGGGCCCAACTAATGAAAAACTGTTTTTT. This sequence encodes CASSLVGGWGPTNEKLFF.

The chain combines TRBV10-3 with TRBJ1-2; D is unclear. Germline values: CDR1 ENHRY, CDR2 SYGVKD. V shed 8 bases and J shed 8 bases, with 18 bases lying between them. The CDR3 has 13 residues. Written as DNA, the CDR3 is TGTGCCATCGGTTCAGATTACCTGGAGGGCTACACCTTC. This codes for CAIGSDYLEGYTF.

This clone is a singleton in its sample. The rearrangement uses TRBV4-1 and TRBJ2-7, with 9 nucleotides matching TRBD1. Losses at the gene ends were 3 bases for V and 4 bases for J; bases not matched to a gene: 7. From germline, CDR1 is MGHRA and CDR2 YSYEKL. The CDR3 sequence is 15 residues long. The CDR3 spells CASSQPGQGVYEQYF. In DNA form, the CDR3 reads TGCGCCAGCAGCCAGCCGGGACAGGGAGTTTACGAGCAGTACTTC.

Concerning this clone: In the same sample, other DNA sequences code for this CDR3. CDR3 nucleotide sequence: TGCGCCAGCAGCCAAGACCGGGTTAATGAGCAGTTCTTC. This sequence encodes CASSQDRVNEQFF. The chain couples TRBV4-1 to TRBJ2-1; D is unclear. Trimming left V 0 bases short and J 7 bases short, with 7 bases between. The CDR3 contains 13 residues. Germline V gene data show CDR1 as MGHRA and CDR2 as YSYEKL.

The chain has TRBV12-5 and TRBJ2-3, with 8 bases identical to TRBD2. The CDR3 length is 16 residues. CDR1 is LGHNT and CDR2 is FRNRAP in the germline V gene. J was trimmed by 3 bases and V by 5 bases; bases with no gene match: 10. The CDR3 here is CASGRSSGQGTDTQYF. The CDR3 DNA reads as TGTGCTAGTGGTCGCTCTAGCGGGCAAGGGACAGATACGCAGTATTTT.

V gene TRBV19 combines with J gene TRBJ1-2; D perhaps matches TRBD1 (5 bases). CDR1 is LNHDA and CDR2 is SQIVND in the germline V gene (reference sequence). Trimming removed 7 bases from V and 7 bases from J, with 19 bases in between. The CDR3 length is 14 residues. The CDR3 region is CASTRGTDYGGYTF. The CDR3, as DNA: TGTGCCAGTACCCGCGGGACGGACTATGGTGGCTACACCTTC. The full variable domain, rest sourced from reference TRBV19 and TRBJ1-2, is DGGITQSPKYLFRKEGQNVTLSCEQNLNHDAMYWYRQDPGQGLRLIYYSQIVNDFQKGDIAEGYSVSREKKESFPLTVTSAQKNPTAFYLCASTRGTDYGGYTFGSGTRLTVV.

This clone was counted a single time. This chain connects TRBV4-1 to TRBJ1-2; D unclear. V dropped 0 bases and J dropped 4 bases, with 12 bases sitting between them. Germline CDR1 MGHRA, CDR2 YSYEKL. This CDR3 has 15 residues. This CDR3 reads CASSQDIALLYGYTF. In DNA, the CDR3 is TGCGCCAGCAGCCAAGATATCGCACTACTCTATGGCTACACCTTC.

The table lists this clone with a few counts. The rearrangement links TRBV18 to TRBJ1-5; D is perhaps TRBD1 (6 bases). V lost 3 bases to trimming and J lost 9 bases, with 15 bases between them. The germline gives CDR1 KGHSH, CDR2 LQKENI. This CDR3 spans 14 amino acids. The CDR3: CASSPPVGGPPQHF. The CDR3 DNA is TGTGCCAGCTCACCCCCGGTGGGGGGGCCGCCCCAGCATTTT.

In DNA, the CDR3 is TGTGCCAGCCGGGTCTACAATGAGCAGTTCTTC. Amino acids: CASRVYNEQFF. The chain is built from TRBV28 and TRBJ2-1; D call uncertain. In germline, CDR1 is MDHEN, CDR2 SYDVKM. V was clipped by 8 bases and J by 3 bases, with 5 bases between them. There are 11 residues in the CDR3.

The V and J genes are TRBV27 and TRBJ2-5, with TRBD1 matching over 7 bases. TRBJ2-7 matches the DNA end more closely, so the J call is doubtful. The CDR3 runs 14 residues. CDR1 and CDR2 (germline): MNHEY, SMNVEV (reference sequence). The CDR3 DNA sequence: TGTGCCAGCAGTTTATGGGACAGCTCCTACGAGCAGTACTTC. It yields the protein CASSLWDSSYEQYF.

CDR3 nucleotide sequence: TGTGCCACCAGCGAATTCGGGGAACCTACGAAGCAGTACTTC. Translated: CATSEFGEPTKQYF. The chain uses TRBV15 and TRBJ2-7, with a weak D call TRBD2 (5 bases). The V and J ends lost 5 bases and 8 bases respectively, with 19 bases between them. Germline V CDR1 and CDR2: LNHNV, YYDKDF (reference sequence). This CDR3 region has 14 residues.

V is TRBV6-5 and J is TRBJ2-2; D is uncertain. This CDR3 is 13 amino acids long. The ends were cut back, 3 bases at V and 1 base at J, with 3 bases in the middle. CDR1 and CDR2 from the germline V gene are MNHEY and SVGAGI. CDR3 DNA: TGTGCCAGCAGTTATCAGAACACCGGGGAGCTGTTTTTT. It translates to CASSYQNTGELFF.

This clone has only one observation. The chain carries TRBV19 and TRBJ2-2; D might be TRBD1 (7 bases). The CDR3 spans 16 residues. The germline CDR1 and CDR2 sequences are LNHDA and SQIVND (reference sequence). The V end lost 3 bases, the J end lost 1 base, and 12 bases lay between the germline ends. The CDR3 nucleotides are TGTGCCAGTAGTATCCAGGGGGGATTGAACACCGGGGAGCTGTTTTTT. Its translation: CASSIQGGLNTGELFF.